A selection of T cell receptor beta chains follows, all from one sample in a study of cytomegalovirus exposure and HLA in healthy donors. The protocol was immunoSEQ multiplex PCR, while the TCRdb copy is restricted to in-frame clones and leaves out a portion. The profile shows 130,000 to 150,000 clones, around four fifths of them singletons. Sequencing was carried out using PBMCs. Every receptor here comes from a woman aged 60-70 years in good health and CMV-seropositive. The CDR3 runs from the conserved cysteine through the conserved F or W.

j_call v_call cdr3_aa
TRBJ2-5 TRBV7-7 CASRQCQGSQETQYF
TRBJ1-5 TRBV18 CASSLYPGQPQHF
TRBJ2-4 TRBV5-1 CASSGTSGRWNIQYF
TRBJ2-3 TRBV5-1 CASSLGAVEPSTDTQYF
TRBJ1-5 TRBV19 CASSAQQGQPQHF
TRBJ1-4 TRBV30 CAWSRGGGEKLFF
TRBJ2-1 TRBV6-5 CASSSKTGGRQFF
TRBJ2-1 TRBV28 CASSLQHLGLAGGYGEQFF
TRBJ2-5 TRBV19 CASSSQGRETQYF
TRBJ2-1 TRBV5-6 CASSLVGTDNEQFF
TRBJ2-1 TRBV18 CASSPPGDRGDEQFF
TRBJ1-4 TRBV4-3 CASSLGQPNEKLFF
TRBJ1-2 TRBV30 CAWTQIRGGYGYTF
TRBJ2-1 TRBV28 CASSTGTESYNEQFF
TRBJ2-1 TRBV7-8 CASIRHELTNEQFF
TRBJ2-2 TRBV7-3 CASSPPRTSGNTGELFF
TRBJ2-1 TRBV28 CASRPRGTTYNEQFF
TRBJ2-2 TRBV30 CAWSEGSGELFF
TRBJ2-1 TRBV5-8 CASSFATGGGNEQFF
TRBJ2-5 TRBV6-5 CASPLQGEETQYF
TRBJ1-3 TRBV30 CAFQGAVTNTIYF
TRBJ2-1 TRBV5-6 CASSVRLAERSYNEQFF
TRBJ2-7 TRBV28 CASSLPTLAGGLFEQYF
TRBJ1-1 TRBV10-3 CASGTGGTRYARGTEAFF
TRBJ2-1 TRBV7-3 CASSLGIAGVNEQFF
TRBJ1-1 TRBV27 CASRATDSLNTEAFF
TRBJ2-3 TRBV21-1 CVGVGGIGTDTQYF
TRBJ2-7 TRBV19 CASSPGQGTGEQYF
TRBJ2-5 TRBV6-1 CASSAVSEETQYF
TRBJ1-6 TRBV4-1 CASSQEGQGNNSPLHF
TRBJ2-1 TRBV7-3 CASSPGLAGVVEQFF
TRBJ2-5 TRBV6-5 CASSYMGRTQETQYF
TRBJ2-7 TRBV19 CASSMGLASYEQYF
TRBJ2-1 TRBV7-3 CASSPLVAGWGNEQFF
TRBJ2-6 TRBV11-3 CASSSRHPPNVLTF
TRBJ1-1 TRBV7-8 CASSLRENTEAFF
TRBJ2-7 TRBV11-3 CASSLAVAYEQYF
TRBJ1-4 TRBV18 CASSPGGATNEKLFF
TRBJ1-2 TRBV5-1 CASKEGDMGYTF
TRBJ1-1 TRBV5-1 CASSLVGSGVTNTEAFF
TRBJ1-1 TRBV7-9 CASSLMADSTEAFF
TRBJ1-4 TRBV7-9 CASSSQGGGAGTNEKLFF